The 10 T cell receptor beta chains listed next were all sequenced from one sample in a study of blood T cell repertoires in COVID-19. TCRdb keeps only in-frame clones here, not all; method: immunoSEQ multiplex PCR. The sample consists of under 500,000 clones, roughly 91% of them appearing once. Sequenced: peripheral blood. These receptors originate from a woman in her 30s with acute or convalescent COVID-19.

The rearrangement joins TRBV7-3 to TRBJ2-7; perhaps TRBD1 as D (6 bases). Trimming took off 0 bases at V and 3 bases at J, with 9 bases between the two ends. Germline CDR1 is SGHTA and CDR2 is FQGTGA. CDR3 length equals 14 residues. Here the CDR3 reads CASSLTRGGYEQYF. CDR3 in DNA: TGTGCCAGCAGCTTAACCAGGGGCGGCTACGAGCAGTACTTC. Variable domain in full (rest from reference TRBV7-3 and TRBJ2-7): GAGVSQTPSNKVTEKGKYVELRCDPISGHTALYWYRQSLGQGPEFLIYFQGTGAADDSGLPNDRFFAVRPEGSVSTLKIQRTERGDSAVYLCASSLTRGGYEQYFGPGTRLTVT.

The rearrangement links TRBV7-6 to TRBJ2-2; D is unresolved. Between the trimmed V and J ends, which lost 1 base and 3 bases, there was a span of 9 bases. Germline V gives CDR1 SGHVS, CDR2 FNYEAQ. CDR3 size: 15 residues. CDR3 in amino acids: CASSLDGTHTGELFF. CDR3 in DNA: TGTGCCAGCAGCTTAGATGGCACACACACCGGGGAGCTGTTTTTT.

The chain recombines TRBV18 with TRBJ2-2; TRBD1 matches at 7 bases. Looked up from germline, CDR1 is KGHSH and CDR2 is LQKENI. This CDR3 region has 15 residues. Trimming at V came to 5 bases and at J to 0 bases, leaving 3 bases not matched to a gene. DNA for the CDR3: TGTGCCAGCTCAAAAGGGACAGCGAACACCGGGGAGCTGTTTTTT. This codes for CASSKGTANTGELFF.

This clone showed up just once. The rearrangement links TRBV6-2 or TRBV6-3 to TRBJ1-3, with D maybe TRBD1 (6 bases). Trimming took 0 bases from V and 1 from J, leaving 7 bases between them. Germline-derived CDR1 and CDR2 are MNHEY and SVGEGT. This CDR3 is built from 15 residues. DNA for the CDR3: TGTGCCAGCAGTTACTCGGGGGCTTCTGGAAACACCATATATTTT. Translated: CASSYSGASGNTIYF.

J is TRBJ2-5 and V is TRBV20-1; 10 bases match TRBD2. This CDR3 comprises 15 residues. Trimming removed 3 bases from V and 3 bases from J; junction bases left unmatched: 7. In germline, CDR1 is DFQATT, CDR2 SNEGSKA (reference sequence). CDR3 residues: CSASHSGGKKETQYF. The CDR3 DNA is TGCAGTGCTAGTCATAGCGGGGGGAAGAAAGAGACCCAGTACTTC.

V is TRBV6-1 and J is TRBJ2-3, with D perhaps matching TRBD2 (6 bases). The CDR3 is 16 amino acids. The ends were cut back, 1 base at V and 4 bases at J, with 15 bases in the middle. Germline V CDR1 and CDR2: MNHNS, SASEGT. This CDR3 is CASSEVGKRRADTQYF. The CDR3 nucleotides read TGTGCCAGCAGTGAAGTGGGGAAAAGGAGGGCAGATACGCAGTATTTT.

This rearrangement joins TRBV2 to TRBJ2-5, with 7 bases matching TRBD2. Losses at the gene ends were 7 bases for V and 13 bases for J; bases not matched to a gene: 12. Germline loops: CDR1 SNHLY, CDR2 FYNNEI. The CDR3 contains 12 residues. The CDR3 sequence: CASTLSGSSVYF. The DNA of the CDR3 is TGTGCCAGCACTCTTAGCGGGTCCTCCGTGTACTTC.

The V call is TRBV20-1, the J call TRBJ1-5, with D perhaps matching TRBD1 (6 bases). This CDR3 is built from 13 residues. V was clipped by 3 bases and J by 6 bases, with 12 bases between them. Germline loops: CDR1 DFQATT, CDR2 SNEGSKA (reference sequence). As DNA, the CDR3 is TGCAGTGCTAGTCAGGGGAAGAGTCAGCCCCAGCATTTT. Its protein is CSASQGKSQPQHF.

CDR3 loop: CASSSGPLAGGETQYF. CDR3 in DNA: TGTGCCAGCAGCTCTGGCCCTCTAGCGGGGGGCGAGACCCAGTACTTC. The chain joins TRBV3-1 (or the pseudogene TRBV3-2) to TRBJ2-5, with 11 bases that match TRBD2. Per the germline V gene, CDR1 is LGHDT and CDR2 is YNNKEL (reference sequence). The CDR3 is made up of 16 amino acids. V gave up 5 bases and J gave up 5 bases; unmatched junction bases: 10.

The chain recombines TRBV10-3 with TRBJ1-1; D is possibly TRBD1 (6 bases). Germline V gives CDR1 ENHRY, CDR2 SYGVKD. The CDR3 totals 13 residues. Trimming left V 10 bases short and J 1 base short, with 13 bases between. CDR3 region: CATQQGRNTEAFF. DNA for the CDR3: TGTGCCACTCAACAGGGTAGGAACACTGAAGCTTTCTTT.